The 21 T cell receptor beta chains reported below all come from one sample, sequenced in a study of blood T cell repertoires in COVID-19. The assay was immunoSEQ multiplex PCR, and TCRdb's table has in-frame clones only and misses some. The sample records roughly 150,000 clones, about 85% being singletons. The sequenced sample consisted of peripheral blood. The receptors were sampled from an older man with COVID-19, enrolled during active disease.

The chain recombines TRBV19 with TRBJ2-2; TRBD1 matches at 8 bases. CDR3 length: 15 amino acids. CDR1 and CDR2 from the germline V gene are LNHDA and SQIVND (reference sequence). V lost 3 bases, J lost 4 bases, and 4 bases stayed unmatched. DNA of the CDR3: TGTGCCAGTAGTATTCGGACAGGGCTCACCGGGGAGCTGTTTTTT. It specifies CASSIRTGLTGELFF.

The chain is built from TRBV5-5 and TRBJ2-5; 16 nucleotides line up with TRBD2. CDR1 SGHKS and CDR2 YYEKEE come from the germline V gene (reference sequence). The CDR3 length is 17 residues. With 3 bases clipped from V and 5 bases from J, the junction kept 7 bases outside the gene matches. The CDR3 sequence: CASSSGTSGGAIETQYF. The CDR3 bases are TGTGCCAGCAGCTCTGGGACTAGCGGGGGGGCCATTGAGACCCAGTACTTC.

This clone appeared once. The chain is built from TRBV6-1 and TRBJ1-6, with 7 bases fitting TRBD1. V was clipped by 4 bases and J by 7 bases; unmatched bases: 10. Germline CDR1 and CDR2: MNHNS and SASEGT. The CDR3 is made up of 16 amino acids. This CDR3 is CASSGDKGAPNSPLHF. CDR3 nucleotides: TGTGCCAGCAGTGGGGATAAGGGGGCGCCGAATTCACCCCTCCACTTT.

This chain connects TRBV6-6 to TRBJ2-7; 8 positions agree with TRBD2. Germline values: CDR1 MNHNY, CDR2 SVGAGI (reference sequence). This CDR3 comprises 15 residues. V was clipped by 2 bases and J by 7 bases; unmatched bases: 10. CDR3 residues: CASSYPGLVNPEQYF. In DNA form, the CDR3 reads TGTGCCAGCAGTTACCCGGGACTAGTCAACCCAGAGCAGTACTTC.

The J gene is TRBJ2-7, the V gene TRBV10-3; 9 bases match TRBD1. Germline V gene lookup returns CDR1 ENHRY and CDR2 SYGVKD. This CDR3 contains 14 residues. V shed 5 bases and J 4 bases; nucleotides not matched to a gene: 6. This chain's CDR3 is CAISPQGAGYEQYF. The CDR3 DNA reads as TGTGCCATCAGTCCACAGGGGGCTGGGTACGAGCAGTACTTC.

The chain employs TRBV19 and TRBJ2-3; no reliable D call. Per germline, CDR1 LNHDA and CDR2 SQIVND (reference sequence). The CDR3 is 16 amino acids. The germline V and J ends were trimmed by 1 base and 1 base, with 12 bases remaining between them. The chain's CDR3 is CASSIGGLFGTDTQYF. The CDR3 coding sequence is TGTGCCAGTAGTATAGGTGGGCTGTTCGGCACAGATACGCAGTATTTT.

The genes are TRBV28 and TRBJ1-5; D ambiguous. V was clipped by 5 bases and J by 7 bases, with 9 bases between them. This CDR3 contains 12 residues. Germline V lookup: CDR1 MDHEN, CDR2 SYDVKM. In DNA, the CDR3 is TGTGCCAGCAGTCAGGTAAACCAGCCCCAGCATTTT. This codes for CASSQVNQPQHF.

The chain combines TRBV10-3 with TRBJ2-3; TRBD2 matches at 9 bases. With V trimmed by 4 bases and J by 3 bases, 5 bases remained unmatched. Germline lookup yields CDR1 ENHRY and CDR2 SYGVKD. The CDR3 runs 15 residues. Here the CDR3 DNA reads TGTGCCATCAGTGCTGGCCTAGCGGGGACAGATACGCAGTATTTT. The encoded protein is CAISAGLAGTDTQYF.

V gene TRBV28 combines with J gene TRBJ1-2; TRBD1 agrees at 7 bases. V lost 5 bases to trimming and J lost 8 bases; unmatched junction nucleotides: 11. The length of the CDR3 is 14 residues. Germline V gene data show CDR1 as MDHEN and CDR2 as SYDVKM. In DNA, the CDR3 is TGTGCCAGCAGTCCGGGACAGCTGCCAGGGGGCTACACCTTC. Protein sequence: CASSPGQLPGGYTF.

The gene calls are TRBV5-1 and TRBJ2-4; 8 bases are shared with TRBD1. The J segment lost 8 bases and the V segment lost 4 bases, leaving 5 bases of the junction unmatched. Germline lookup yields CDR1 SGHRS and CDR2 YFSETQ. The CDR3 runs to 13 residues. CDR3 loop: CASSGQGEDIQYF. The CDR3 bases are TGCGCCAGCAGCGGACAGGGCGAGGACATTCAGTACTTC.

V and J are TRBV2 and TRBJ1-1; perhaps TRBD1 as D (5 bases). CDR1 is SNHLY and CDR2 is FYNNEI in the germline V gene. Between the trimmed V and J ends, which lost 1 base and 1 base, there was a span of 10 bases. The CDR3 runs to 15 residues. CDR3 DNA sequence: TGTGCCAGCAGTGAAGGGGGCAGGGCGAACACTGAAGCTTTCTTT. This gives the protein CASSEGGRANTEAFF.

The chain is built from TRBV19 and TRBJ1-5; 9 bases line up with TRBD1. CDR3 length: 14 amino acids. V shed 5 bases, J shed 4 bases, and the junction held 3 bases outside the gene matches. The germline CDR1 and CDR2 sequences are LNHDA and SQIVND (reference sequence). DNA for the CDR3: TGTGCCAGTAGTCTCGGACAGGGGAATCAGCCCCAGCATTTT. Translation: CASSLGQGNQPQHF.

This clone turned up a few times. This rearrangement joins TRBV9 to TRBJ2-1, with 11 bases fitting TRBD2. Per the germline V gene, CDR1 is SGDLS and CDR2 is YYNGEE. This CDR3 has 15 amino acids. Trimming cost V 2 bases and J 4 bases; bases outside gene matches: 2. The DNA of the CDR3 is TGTGCCAGCAGCGTTCGACTAGCGGGGTACAATGAGCAGTTCTTC. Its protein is CASSVRLAGYNEQFF.

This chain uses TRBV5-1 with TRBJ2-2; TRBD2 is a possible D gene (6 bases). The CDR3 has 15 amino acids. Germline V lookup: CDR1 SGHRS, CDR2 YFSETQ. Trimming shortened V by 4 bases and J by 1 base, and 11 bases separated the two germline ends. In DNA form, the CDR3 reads TGCGCCAGCAGCCCAGGAGGGCAGAACACCGGGGAGCTGTTTTTT. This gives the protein CASSPGGQNTGELFF. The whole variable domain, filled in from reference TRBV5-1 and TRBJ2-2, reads KAGVTQTPRYLIKTRGQQVTLSCSPISGHRSVSWYQQTPGQGLQFLFEYFSETQRNKGNFPGRFSGRQFSNSRSEMNVSTLELGDSALYLCASSPGGQNTGELFFGEGSRLTVL.

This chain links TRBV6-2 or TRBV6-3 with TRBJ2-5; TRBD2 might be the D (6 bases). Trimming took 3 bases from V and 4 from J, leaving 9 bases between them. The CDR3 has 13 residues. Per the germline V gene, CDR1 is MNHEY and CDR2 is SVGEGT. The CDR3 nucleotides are TGTGCCAGCAGTTATAGCGGCGTAGAGACCCAGTACTTC. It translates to CASSYSGVETQYF.

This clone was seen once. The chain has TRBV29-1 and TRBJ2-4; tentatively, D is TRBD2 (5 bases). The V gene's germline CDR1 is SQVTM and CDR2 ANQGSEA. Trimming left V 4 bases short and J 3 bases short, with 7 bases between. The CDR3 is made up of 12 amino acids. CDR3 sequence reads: CSVGGGKNIQYF. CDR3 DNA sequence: TGCAGCGTTGGAGGAGGCAAAAACATTCAGTACTTC.

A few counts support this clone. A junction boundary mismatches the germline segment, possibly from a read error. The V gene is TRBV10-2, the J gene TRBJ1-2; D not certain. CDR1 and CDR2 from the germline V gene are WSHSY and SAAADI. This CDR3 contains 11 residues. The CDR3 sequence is CASRTKYGYTF. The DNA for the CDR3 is TGCGCCAGCAGGACTAAATATGGCTACACCTTC.

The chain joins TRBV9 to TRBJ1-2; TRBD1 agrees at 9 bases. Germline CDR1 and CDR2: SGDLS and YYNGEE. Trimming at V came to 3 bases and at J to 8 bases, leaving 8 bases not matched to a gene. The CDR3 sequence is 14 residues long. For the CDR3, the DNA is TGTGCCAGCAGCGAACAGGGGGCGGCACCCGGCTACACCTTC. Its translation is CASSEQGAAPGYTF.

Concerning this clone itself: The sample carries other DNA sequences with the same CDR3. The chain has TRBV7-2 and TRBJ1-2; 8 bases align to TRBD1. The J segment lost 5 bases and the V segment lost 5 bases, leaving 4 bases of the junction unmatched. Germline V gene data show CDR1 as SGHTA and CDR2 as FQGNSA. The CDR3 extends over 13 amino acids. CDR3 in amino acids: CASSTGTGYGYTF. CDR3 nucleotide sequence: TGTGCCAGCAGCACCGGGACAGGATATGGCTACACCTTC.

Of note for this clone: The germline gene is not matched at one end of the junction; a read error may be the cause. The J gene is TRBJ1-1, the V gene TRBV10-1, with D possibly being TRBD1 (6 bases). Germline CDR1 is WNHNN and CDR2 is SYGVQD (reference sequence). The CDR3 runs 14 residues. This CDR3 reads CASTEGGPNTEAFF. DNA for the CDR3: TGCGCCAGCACTGAGGGGGGCCCGAACACTGAAGCTTTCTTT.

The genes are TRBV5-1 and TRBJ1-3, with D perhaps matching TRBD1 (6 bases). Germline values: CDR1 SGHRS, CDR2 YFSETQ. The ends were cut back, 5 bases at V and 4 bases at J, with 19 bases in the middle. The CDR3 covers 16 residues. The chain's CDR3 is CASSLDRTAPGNTIYF. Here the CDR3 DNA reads TGCGCCAGCAGTCTTGACAGGACGGCCCCGGGAAACACCATATATTTT.